This T cell receptor beta chain was identified in a study of CD8 T cells in ankylosing spondylitis. General observations from the study: Both synovial fluid and blood in reactive arthritis had previously been reported to carry some motif variants. Seemingly distinctive of ankylosing spondylitis blood was a TCR beta motif formed by eight highly homologous variants.

TCRdb re-derived calls from the 5' RACE reads in MiXCR, one entry per CDR3 protein. This table holds about 800,000 distinct CDR3 sequences, roughly 10% found once. The CDR3 consists of 14 residues. V was cut by 4 bases and J by 3 bases, with 16 bases left in between. Germline assignment: CDR1 DFQATT and CDR2 SNEGSKA (reference sequence). Notes on this clonotype: Antigen unknown.

The genes are TRBV20-1 and TRBJ2-7; maybe TRBD1 (6 bases). The sequenced material came from blood, either unsorted or a sorted T cell fraction (not recorded which). This TCR came from a male donor with ankylosing spondylitis. This CDR3 is CSAKHMAGDYEQYF. The CDR3 DNA reads TGCAGTGCTAAGCATATGGCAGGGGACTACGAGCAGTACTTC.